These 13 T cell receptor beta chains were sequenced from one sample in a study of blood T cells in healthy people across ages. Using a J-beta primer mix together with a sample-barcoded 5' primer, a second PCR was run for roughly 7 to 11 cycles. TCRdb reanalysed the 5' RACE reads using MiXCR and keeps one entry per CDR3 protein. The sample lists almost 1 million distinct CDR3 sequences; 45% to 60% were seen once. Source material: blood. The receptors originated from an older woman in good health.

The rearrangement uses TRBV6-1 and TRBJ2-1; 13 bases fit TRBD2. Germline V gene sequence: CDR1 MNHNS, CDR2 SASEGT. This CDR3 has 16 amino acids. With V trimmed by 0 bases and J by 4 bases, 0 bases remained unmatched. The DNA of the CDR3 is TGTGCCAGCAGTGAAGCGACTAGCGGGGGGTACAATGAGCAGTTCTTC. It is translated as CASSEATSGGYNEQFF.

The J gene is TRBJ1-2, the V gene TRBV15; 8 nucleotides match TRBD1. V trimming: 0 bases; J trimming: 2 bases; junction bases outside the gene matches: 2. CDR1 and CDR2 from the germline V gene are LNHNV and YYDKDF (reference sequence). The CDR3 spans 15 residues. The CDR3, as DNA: TGTGCCACCAGCAGAGATCAGGGGGCGAACTATGGCTACACCTTC. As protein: CATSRDQGANYGYTF.

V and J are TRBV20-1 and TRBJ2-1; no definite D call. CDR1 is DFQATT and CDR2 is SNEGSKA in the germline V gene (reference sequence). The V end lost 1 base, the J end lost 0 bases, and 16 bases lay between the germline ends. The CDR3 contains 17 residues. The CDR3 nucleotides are TGCAGTGCTAGAGCCCCCTACAGCGCCAACTCCTACAATGAGCAGTTCTTC. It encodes CSARAPYSANSYNEQFF.

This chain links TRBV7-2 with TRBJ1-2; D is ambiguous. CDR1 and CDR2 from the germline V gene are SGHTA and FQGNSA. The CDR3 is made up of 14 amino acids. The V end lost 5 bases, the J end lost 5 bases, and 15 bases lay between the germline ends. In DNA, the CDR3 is TGTGCCAGCAGCGGCCGCAAAGGCGATTATGGCTACACCTTC. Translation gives CASSGRKGDYGYTF.

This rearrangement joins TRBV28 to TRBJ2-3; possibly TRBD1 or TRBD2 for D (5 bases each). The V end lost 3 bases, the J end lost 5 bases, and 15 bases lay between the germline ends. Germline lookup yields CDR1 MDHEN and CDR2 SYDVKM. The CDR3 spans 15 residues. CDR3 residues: CASSLGEKRGDTQYF. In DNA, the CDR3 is TGTGCCAGCAGTTTGGGCGAGAAGAGGGGAGATACGCAGTATTTT.

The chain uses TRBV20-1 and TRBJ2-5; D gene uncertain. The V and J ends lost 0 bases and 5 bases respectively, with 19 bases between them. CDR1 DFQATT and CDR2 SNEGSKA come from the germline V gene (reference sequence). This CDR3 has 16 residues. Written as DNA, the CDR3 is TGCAGTGCTAGAGATGTGTCCCGGGCCCTCTTCGAGACCCAGTACTTC. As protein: CSARDVSRALFETQYF.

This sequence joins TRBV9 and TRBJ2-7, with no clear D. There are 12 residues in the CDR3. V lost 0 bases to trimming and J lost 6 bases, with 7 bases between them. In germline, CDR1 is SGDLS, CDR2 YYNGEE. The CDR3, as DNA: TGTGCCAGCAGCGTAGGTAATACCGAGCAGTACTTC. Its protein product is CASSVGNTEQYF.

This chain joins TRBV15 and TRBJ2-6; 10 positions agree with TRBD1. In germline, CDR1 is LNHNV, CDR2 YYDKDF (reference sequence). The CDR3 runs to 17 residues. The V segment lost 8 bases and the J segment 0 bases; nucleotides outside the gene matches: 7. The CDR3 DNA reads TGTGCCACCGGTGGGACAGGGGTTCTCTCTGGGGCCAACGTCCTGACTTTC. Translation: CATGGTGVLSGANVLTF.

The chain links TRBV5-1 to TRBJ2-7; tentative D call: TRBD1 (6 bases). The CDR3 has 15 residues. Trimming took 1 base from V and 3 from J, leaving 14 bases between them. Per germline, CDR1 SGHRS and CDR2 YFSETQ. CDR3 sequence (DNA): TGCGCCAGCAGCTTGCGCTCGGGACAACGCTACGAGCAGTACTTC. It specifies CASSLRSGQRYEQYF.

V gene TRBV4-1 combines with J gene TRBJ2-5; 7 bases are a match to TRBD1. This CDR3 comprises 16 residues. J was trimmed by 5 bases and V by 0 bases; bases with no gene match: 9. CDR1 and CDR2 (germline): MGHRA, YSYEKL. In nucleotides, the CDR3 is TGCGCCAGCAGCCAAGACCCAAGGGGGCCACGGGAGACCCAGTACTTC. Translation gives CASSQDPRGPRETQYF.

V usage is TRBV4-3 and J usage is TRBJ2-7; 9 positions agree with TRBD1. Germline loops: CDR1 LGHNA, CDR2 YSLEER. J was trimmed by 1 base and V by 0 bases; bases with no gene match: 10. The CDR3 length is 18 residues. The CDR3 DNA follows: TGCGCCAGCAGCCAAGACTGGGGGACAGGGCCTCTATCCTACGAGCAGTACTTC. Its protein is CASSQDWGTGPLSYEQYF.

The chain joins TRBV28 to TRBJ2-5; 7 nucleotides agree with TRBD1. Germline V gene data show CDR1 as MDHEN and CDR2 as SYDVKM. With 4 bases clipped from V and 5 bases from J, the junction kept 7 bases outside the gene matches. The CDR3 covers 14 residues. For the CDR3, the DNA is TGTGCCAGCAGTTACTACAGGGGTGGGGAGACCCAGTACTTC. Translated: CASSYYRGGETQYF.

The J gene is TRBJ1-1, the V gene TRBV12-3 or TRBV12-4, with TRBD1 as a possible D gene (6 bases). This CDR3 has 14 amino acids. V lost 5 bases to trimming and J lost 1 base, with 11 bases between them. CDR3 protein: CASSRIQGNTEAFF. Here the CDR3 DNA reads TGTGCCAGCAGTCGAATACAGGGGAACACTGAAGCTTTCTTT.